This T cell receptor (beta chain) was obtained from a study of Graves' ophthalmopathy and Graves' hyperthyroidism. The germline V and J ends were trimmed by 4 bases and 2 bases, with 6 bases remaining between them. The CDR3 is 13 amino acids. Germline-derived CDR1 and CDR2 are MDHEN and SYDVKM. The authors amplified TCR beta CDR3 regions from RNA transcripts. RT-PCR in the first round used HTBI primers; a second-round multiplex PCR followed. Using its own MiXCR run on the multiplex PCR reads, TCRdb lists one record per CDR3 protein. The sample gives 150,000 to 200,000 distinct CDR3 sequences, roughly 36% of which show up once; roughly 8.9% is in the top ten.

The TCR originated in a man aged 25 to 40 with Graves' ophthalmopathy. The sequencing sample was made of peripheral blood. The chain employs TRBV28 and TRBJ1-5; possible D gene TRBD1, 5 bases. CDR3: CASSWDGNQPQHF. The CDR3 nucleotides read TGTGCCAGCAGTTGGGACGGCAATCAGCCCCAGCATTTT.